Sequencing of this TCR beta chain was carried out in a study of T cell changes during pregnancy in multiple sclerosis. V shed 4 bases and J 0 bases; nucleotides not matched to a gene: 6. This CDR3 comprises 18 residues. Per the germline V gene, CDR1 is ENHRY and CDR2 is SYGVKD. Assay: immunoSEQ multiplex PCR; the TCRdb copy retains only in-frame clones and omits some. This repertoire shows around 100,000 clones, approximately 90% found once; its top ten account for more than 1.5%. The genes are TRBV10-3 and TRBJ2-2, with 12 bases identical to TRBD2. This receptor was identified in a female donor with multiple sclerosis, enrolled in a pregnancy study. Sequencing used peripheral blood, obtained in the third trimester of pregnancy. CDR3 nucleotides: TGTGCCATCAGTGGCCCGGGACTAGCGGGTACGAACACCGGGGAGCTGTTTTTT. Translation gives CAISGPGLAGTNTGELFF.